These 8 T cell receptor beta chains were all obtained from the same sample, sequenced in a study of T cells in Graves' hyperthyroidism and ophthalmopathy. TCR beta CDR3 region amplification was performed from RNA transcripts. The TCR CDR3 first-round RT-PCR relied on the HTBI primer set. TCRdb passed the multiplex PCR reads through MiXCR, listing each CDR3 protein once. The repertoire consists of about 680,000 distinct CDR3 sequences, with around a third occurring once and the leading ten covering 30% to 40%. The sequenced material came from blood. Receptor source: a woman in her thirties or forties with Graves' hyperthyroidism.

This clonotype was found many times. The J gene is TRBJ1-1, the V gene TRBV12-3 or TRBV12-4; D call uncertain. With 2 bases removed from V and 9 bases from J, the gap between germline ends came to 10 bases. This CDR3 contains 12 residues. CDR3 sequence: CASSLLGSKAFF. CDR3 sequence (DNA): TGTGCCAGCAGTTTACTCGGGAGCAAAGCTTTCTTT.

Note on this clonotype: This CDR3 is missing its conserved last phenylalanine or tryptophan, likely due to a read error. The rearrangement joins TRBV7-2 to TRBJ1-1; perhaps TRBD1 as D (5 bases). This CDR3 comprises 14 residues. The germline V gene encodes CDR1 SGHTA and CDR2 FQGNSA. The germline V and J ends were trimmed by 3 bases and 3 bases, with 11 bases remaining between them. For the CDR3, the DNA is TGTGCCAGCAGCTTTGGGGGGGTGGACACTGAAGCTTTCTCT. Amino acid sequence: CASSFGGVDTEAFS.

This clonotype occurred a few times. The chain links TRBV14 to TRBJ2-5; 7 nucleotides agree with TRBD2. There are 19 residues in the CDR3. Germline lookup yields CDR1 SGHDN and CDR2 FVKESK. Trimming cost V 3 bases and J 4 bases; bases outside gene matches: 20. CDR3 in amino acids: CASSHPSGWGSGVGETQYF. In DNA, the CDR3 is TGTGCCAGCAGCCACCCTTCCGGTTGGGGGAGCGGGGTTGGAGAGACCCAGTACTTC.

The V call is TRBV7-9, the J call TRBJ2-5; TRBD1 agrees at 7 bases. In germline, CDR1 is SEHNR, CDR2 FQNEAQ (reference sequence). CDR3 size: 15 residues. V trimming: 4 bases; J trimming: 5 bases; junction bases outside the gene matches: 10. The CDR3 coding sequence is TGTGCCAGCAGCTCACCACAGGGGTGGGAGGAGACCCAGTACTTC. Its translation is CASSSPQGWEETQYF.

V and J are TRBV5-1 and TRBJ1-5; D unresolved. Looked up from germline, CDR1 is SGHRS and CDR2 is YFSETQ. The ends were cut back, 0 bases at V and 8 bases at J, with 12 bases in the middle. The CDR3 extends over 14 amino acids. The CDR3 sequence is CASSLGGLAEPQHF. In nucleotides, the CDR3 is TGCGCCAGCAGCTTGGGAGGGTTAGCTGAGCCCCAGCATTTT.

V gene TRBV10-3 combines with J gene TRBJ1-1; TRBD1 matches at 7 bases. V was pared by 4 bases and J by 6 bases, with 11 bases of the junction left unmatched. From germline, CDR1 is ENHRY and CDR2 SYGVKD. The CDR3 contains 15 residues. The chain's CDR3 is CAISAIVGGRSEAFF. The CDR3 DNA reads as TGTGCCATCAGTGCTATCGTAGGGGGCAGGTCTGAAGCTTTCTTT.

The sample holds many counts of this clonotype. The V gene is TRBV19, the J gene TRBJ1-2; 7 positions match TRBD1. The V and J ends lost 6 bases and 3 bases, in that order; junction bases with no gene match: 13. CDR1 is LNHDA and CDR2 is SQIVND in the germline V gene (reference sequence). This CDR3 is built from 16 residues. The CDR3 spells CASRSRVQGTYYGYTF. CDR3 nucleotides: TGTGCCAGTAGGTCCCGTGTACAGGGGACCTACTATGGCTACACCTTC.

This chain connects TRBV11-2 to TRBJ1-4, with 12 bases aligning to TRBD1. After removal of 1 base from V and 7 bases from J, the junction contained 7 bases not matched to a gene. The CDR3 extends over 17 amino acids. Germline values: CDR1 SGHAT, CDR2 FQNNGV. The CDR3 here is CASSLAGTGGRGEKLFF. In DNA form, the CDR3 reads TGTGCCAGCAGCTTAGCCGGGACAGGGGGCAGGGGTGAAAAACTGTTTTTT.